The rows below give T cell receptor beta chains drawn from one sample of a study of blood T cells in healthy people across ages. TCRdb recomputed calls from the 5' RACE reads with MiXCR, one row per CDR3 protein. The data show around 1,900,000 distinct CDR3 sequences, 30% to 40% seen once. The sequenced material came from blood. These receptors originate from a human donor in good health. CDR3s include the opening cysteine and the closing phenylalanine or tryptophan. The order of the fields is D gene, V gene, J gene, clone size, CDR3 DNA, CDR3 protein. A D gene is named only where the DNA matches it firmly. Clone sizes are given selectively: once, few, many, or a class where the clone is expanded.

>-|TRBV25-1|TRBJ1-1|once
TGTGCCAGCAGTGAGAATTACGCGGGAGGGGCGAAGAACGCTGAAGCTTTCTTT
CASSENYAGGAKNAEAFF
>TRBD1|TRBV20-1|TRBJ2-7|-
TGCAGTGCTAGGGGGACAGAGTACGAGCAGTACTTC
CSARGTEYEQYF
>TRBD1|TRBV5-1|TRBJ1-2|-
TGCGCCAGCAGCTCCTGGGACAGGGGGATTTATGGCTACACCTTC
CASSSWDRGIYGYTF
>-|TRBV5-6|TRBJ2-7|-
TGTGCCAGCAGCTTTGAGTGGGACTCTGTTTTCGCAGATTCCTACGAGCAGTACTTC
CASSFEWDSVFADSYEQYF
>-|TRBV7-2|TRBJ2-7|many
TGTGCCAGCAGCTCAAGTTGGGGATACGAGCAGTACTTC
CASSSSWGYEQYF
>-|TRBV3-1|TRBJ2-1|-
TGTGCCAGCAGCCATCGGTCTTACGAGCAGTTCTTC
CASSHRSYEQFF
>-|TRBV7-9|TRBJ2-7|-
TGTGCCAGCAGCCCAGTCAGAGACTACGAGCAGTACTTC
CASSPVRDYEQYF
>-|TRBV6-5|TRBJ1-2|few
TGTGCCAGCAGTTACAGCGGTTTCCCTAACTATGGCTACACCTTC
CASSYSGFPNYGYTF
>-|TRBV4-1|TRBJ1-1|-
TGCGCCAGCAGCCACCGTGGCGCGGAGAACATTGAAGCTTTCTTT
CASSHRGAENIEAFF
>TRBD2|TRBV11-2|TRBJ2-7|-
TGTGCCAGCAGTTCCGGGACTAGCGGGGGGTCTACATACGAGCAGTACTTC
CASSSGTSGGSTYEQYF
>-|TRBV12-3/TRBV12-4|TRBJ2-5|-
TGTGCCAGCAGTTTTTTGGTGGGTCGAACCCAGTACTTC
CASSFLVGRTQYF
>-|TRBV27|TRBJ2-3|-
TGTGCCAGCAGTTTAGTAGGGGCGGGCCTCCAATCGCAGTATTTT
CASSLVGAGLQSQYF
>-|TRBV7-2|TRBJ2-1|-
TGTGCCAGCAGCCGCTGGGCCGGGGGGCGAAGCTCCTACAATGAGCAGTTCTTC
CASSRWAGGRSSYNEQFF
>-|TRBV7-2|TRBJ2-3|-
TGTGCCAGCAGCCCAAGGGACGGTCTTACGCAGTATTTT
CASSPRDGLTQYF
>-|TRBV7-8|TRBJ2-4|-
TGTGCCAGCAGCTTAGCGATTAACAGAGCGGTGGGAGACATTCAGTACTTC
CASSLAINRAVGDIQYF
>TRBD1|TRBV5-5|TRBJ1-1|-
TGTGCCAGCAGCCCAGGGGACAGGAATCCTGAAGCTTTCTTT
CASSPGDRNPEAFF
>-|TRBV15|TRBJ2-5|-
TGTGCCACCAGCAGAGATTCCGGGGGAGCCTACAATGAGCAGTACTTC
CATSRDSGGAYNEQYF
>TRBD1|TRBV5-1|TRBJ2-1|few
TGCGCCAGCCAGACAGGGCGGTCCTACAATGAGCAGTTCTTC
CASQTGRSYNEQFF
>-|TRBV4-2|TRBJ2-7|-
TGTGCCAGCAGCCAATACGCAGGCGGGACCTACGAGCAGTACTTC
CASSQYAGGTYEQYF
>-|TRBV7-2|TRBJ1-5|-
TGTGCCAGCAGCTTAAGTAGTAGCAATCAGCCCCAGCATTTT
CASSLSSSNQPQHF
>-|TRBV7-2|TRBJ2-7|-
TGTGCCAGCAGCTTGGGGAATTGGTTGTACGAGCAGTACTTC
CASSLGNWLYEQYF
>-|TRBV7-2|TRBJ2-1|-
TGTGCCAGCAGCTTAGAGGATATGGGTATAGATGAGCAGTTCTTC
CASSLEDMGIDEQFF
>TRBD1|TRBV27|TRBJ2-5|many
TGTGCCAGCAGTCCCGGGACAGGGGGCATAGAGACCCAGTACTTC
CASSPGTGGIETQYF
>TRBD2|TRBV9|TRBJ2-2|-
TGTGCCAGCAGCTTACTAGCGGGGTCTATCACCGGGGAGCTGTTTTTT
CASSLLAGSITGELFF
>TRBD1|TRBV7-3|TRBJ1-2|-
TGTGCCAGCAGCCAAGGGACAGGGGTCGGATATGGCTACACCTTC
CASSQGTGVGYGYTF
>-|TRBV7-9|TRBJ2-3|-
TGTGCCAGCAGCCAAACGGGACGGATTCATGATACGCAGTATTTT
CASSQTGRIHDTQYF
>-|TRBV27|TRBJ1-1|few
TGTGCCAGCAGTTTAGGGGCCCCAGGGGCTGAAGCTTTCTTT
CASSLGAPGAEAFF
>-|TRBV11-2|TRBJ2-1|-
TGTGCCAGCAGCTTTTTTTTGGCCATGAATGAGCAGTTCTTC
CASSFFLAMNEQFF
>-|TRBV4-1|TRBJ2-7|-
TGCGCCAGCAGCCAATTTCTAGCCTACGAGCAGTACTTC
CASSQFLAYEQYF
>-|TRBV4-3|TRBJ1-2|-
TGCGCCAGCAGCCAAGAGGGGAGGGTGGAGAGCGGCTACACCTTC
CASSQEGRVESGYTF
>-|TRBV5-1|TRBJ2-5|-
TGCGCCAGCAGCCTGTCGGCAGGCACCCAATTGGCCCAGTACTTC
CASSLSAGTQLAQYF
>TRBD2|TRBV11-3|TRBJ2-5|once
TGTGCCAGCAGCTTAGATCCCGTAGCGGGGGGAAAAGAGACCCAGTACTTC
CASSLDPVAGGKETQYF
>TRBD2|TRBV20-1|TRBJ2-1|-
TGCAGTGCCGGGTTTTGGGGGGGAGGAGGAAATGAGCAGTTCTTC
CSAGFWGGGGNEQFF
>TRBD2|TRBV4-1|TRBJ2-3|many
TGCGCCAGCAGCCATAGCGGGACCAGCACAGATACGCAGTATTTT
CASSHSGTSTDTQYF
>TRBD1|TRBV20-1|TRBJ1-1|-
TGCAGTGCCCCGGACAGGGGGCAAACTGAAGCTTTCTTT
CSAPDRGQTEAFF
>-|TRBV12-3/TRBV12-4|TRBJ2-1|once
TGTGCCAGCAGTGACTACACAACCTCCTACAATGAGCAGTTCTTC
CASSDYTTSYNEQFF
>TRBD1|TRBV4-3|TRBJ1-1|-
TGCGCCAGCAGCCAAACCGGGACAGGGGTGACTGAAGCTTTCTTT
CASSQTGTGVTEAFF
>TRBD1|TRBV20-1|TRBJ2-1|-
TGCAGTGCTAGATCCCGGGACAGGGGGTACGATGAGCAGTTCTTC
CSARSRDRGYDEQFF
>-|TRBV24-1|TRBJ2-5|-
TGTGCCACCAGTGACGGACAGATTTGGGAGACCCAGTACTTC
CATSDGQIWETQYF
>-|TRBV12-3/TRBV12-4|TRBJ1-4|-
TGTGCCAGCAGCATAGGGTATCTTAATGAAAAACTGTTTTTT
CASSIGYLNEKLFF
>-|TRBV20-1|TRBJ2-7|-
TGCAGTGCTAGAGATTCGGCTGCGAGCTCCTACGAGCAGTACTTC
CSARDSAASSYEQYF
>-|TRBV6-2/TRBV6-3|TRBJ2-4|-
TGTGCCAGCAGCATTCGAAGTGGAAACATTCAGTACTTC
CASSIRSGNIQYF
>TRBD1|TRBV28|TRBJ1-5|-
TGTGCCAGCAAAAATAGACAGGGGAATCAGCCCCAGCATTTT
CASKNRQGNQPQHF
>-|TRBV29-1|TRBJ2-5|few
TGCAGCGTTGGGGGTAGCGGCCAAGAGACCCAGTACTTC
CSVGGSGQETQYF
>-|TRBV4-1|TRBJ2-1|-
TGCGCCAGCAGCCAGCCTGGGGCTAGCGAAGAGACCCAGTTCTTC
CASSQPGASEETQFF
>-|TRBV15|TRBJ1-2|-
TGTGCCACCAAGAGCCCGGGGGGCGTCTACACCTTC
CATKSPGGVYTF
>TRBD1|TRBV4-3|TRBJ2-2|few
TGCGCCAGCAGCCAGGGACAGGGGAGTCCCGGGGAGCTGTTTTTT
CASSQGQGSPGELFF
>-|TRBV7-9|TRBJ2-5|many
TGTGCCAGCAGCCCTACTTACCAAGAGACCCAGTACTTC
CASSPTYQETQYF
>-|TRBV5-1|TRBJ1-2|-
TGCGCCAGCAGCTTGTTATGGGGCACTAAATATGGCTACACCTTC
CASSLLWGTKYGYTF
>TRBD2|TRBV28|TRBJ2-1|few
TGTGCCAGCAGTTCCGCACTAGCGGGGGAGCAGTTCTTC
CASSSALAGEQFF
>-|TRBV20-1|TRBJ2-7|-
TGCAGTGCTAGAGCTTCGGACAGCTCATCATTCGAGCAGTACTTC
CSARASDSSSFEQYF
>TRBD1|TRBV12-3/TRBV12-4|TRBJ2-7|-
TGTGCCAGCAGTTTCGGGGCGCGCGGACAGGGAAGGTACGAGCAGTACTTC
CASSFGARGQGRYEQYF
>TRBD2|TRBV7-6|TRBJ2-7|once
TGTGCCAGCAGCCCCAGCTTTAGCGGGGGGGCTTTCTACGAGCAGTACTTC
CASSPSFSGGAFYEQYF
>-|TRBV5-1|TRBJ2-7|-
TGCGCCAGCAGCTTCACGCCGGGCCCCTACGAGCAGTACTTC
CASSFTPGPYEQYF
>-|TRBV4-3|TRBJ1-1|few
TGCGCCAGCAGCCAAGATAGGGGGGCGGAAACTGAAGCTTTCTTT
CASSQDRGAETEAFF
>TRBD1|TRBV24-1|TRBJ2-4|-
TGTGCCACCAGTGATTCCGGCTCGGGACAGCACATTCAGTACTTC
CATSDSGSGQHIQYF
>-|TRBV4-2|TRBJ1-2|few
TGTGCCAGCAGCCAAGAGGCGGGTACCTATGGCTACACCTTC
CASSQEAGTYGYTF
>TRBD1|TRBV7-9|TRBJ1-4|few
TGTGCCAGCAGCCTAACAGGGGGCGTTGAAGAAAAACTGTTTTTT
CASSLTGGVEEKLFF
>-|TRBV7-2|TRBJ2-3|-
TGTGCCAGCAGCTCCAGGGTTGGAGGGGGGCTCACAGATACGCAGTATTTT
CASSSRVGGGLTDTQYF
>TRBD1|TRBV7-2|TRBJ1-6|-
TGTGCCAGCGGGACAGGGGTGACCTATAATTCACCCCTCCACTTT
CASGTGVTYNSPLHF